A single sample gave rise to the 8 T cell receptor beta chains below, sequenced in a study of Ad26.COV2.S vaccination and SARS-CoV-2 variants. TCRdb's table, derived via immunoSEQ multiplex PCR, lists solely in-frame clones and lacks some. Found here are 360,000 or so clones, over 75% of them singletons; the top ten hold over 1.5%. The sample's treatment: about 20 received Ad26.COV2.S at low or high dose, single or two shots; roughly 5 received placebo; per-sample allocation not given. Day 63 after the first vaccine or placebo injection was the time point for sampling. The material sequenced was peripheral blood, taken in a trial of Ad26.COV2.S vaccine versus placebo. The receptors were sampled from a person between 18 and 59 years old who received the Ad26.COV2.S COVID-19 vaccine or a placebo.

V is TRBV3-1 (or the pseudogene TRBV3-2) and J is TRBJ2-5; no firm D call. Trimming shortened V by 7 bases and J by 3 bases, and 15 bases separated the two germline ends. The CDR3 is 14 residues long. Germline-derived CDR1 and CDR2 are LGHDT and YNNKEL (reference sequence). The CDR3 DNA is TGTGCCAGCATCGGTAGGGTGTTGGAAGAGACCCAGTACTTC. Translating it yields CASIGRVLEETQYF.

The chain uses TRBV30 and TRBJ2-1; D might be TRBD1 (6 bases). This CDR3 spans 13 amino acids. Germline V CDR1 and CDR2: GTSNPN, SVGIG (reference sequence). The V end lost 4 bases, the J end lost 10 bases, and 17 bases lay between the germline ends. The CDR3 sequence: CAWNWGRNLEQFF. The CDR3 DNA follows: TGTGCCTGGAATTGGGGGCGGAATTTGGAGCAGTTCTTC. Full variable domain (rest looked up from reference TRBV30 and TRBJ2-1): SQTIHQWPATLVQPVGSPLSLECTVEGTSNPNLYWYRQAAGRGLQLLFYSVGIGQISSEVPQNLSASRPQDRQFILSSKKLLLSDSGFYLCAWNWGRNLEQFFGPGTRLTVL.

Only one count was recorded for this clone. The V call is TRBV7-2, the J call TRBJ2-1; D is possibly TRBD1 (5 bases). CDR3 size: 15 residues. V shed 5 bases and J shed 9 bases, with 20 bases lying between them. The germline gives CDR1 SGHTA, CDR2 FQGNSA. CDR3 sequence (DNA): TGTGCCAGCAGCCTCCAGGGCCTAGGGGTCGGTGAGCAGTTCTTC. Translation gives CASSLQGLGVGEQFF.

This clone was counted a single time. V and J are TRBV7-2 and TRBJ2-6; weak D call: TRBD2 (5 bases). The germline CDR1 and CDR2 sequences are SGHTA and FQGNSA. Trimming took 5 bases from V and 2 from J, leaving 10 bases between them. The CDR3 length is 15 residues. CDR3 nucleotides: TGTGCCAGCAGCCAAGAGGGAACTGGGGCCAACGTCCTGACTTTC. It translates to CASSQEGTGANVLTF.

V usage is TRBV11-2 and J usage is TRBJ2-5; no clear D gene. The germline V gene has CDR1 SGHAT and CDR2 FQNNGV. The V end lost 4 bases, the J end lost 2 bases, and 17 bases lay between the germline ends. There are 16 residues in the CDR3. The CDR3 loop is CASSSIIDIKQETQYF. The CDR3 DNA sequence: TGTGCCAGCAGCTCGATTATTGACATCAAACAAGAGACCCAGTACTTC.

J is TRBJ2-7 and V is TRBV5-1; D is uncertain. This CDR3 region has 14 residues. Per germline, CDR1 SGHRS and CDR2 YFSETQ. V shed 0 bases and J shed 4 bases, with 11 bases lying between them. The CDR3 DNA sequence: TGCGCCAGCAGCTTGGGACGTGGGGAATACGAGCAGTACTTC. Residues: CASSLGRGEYEQYF.

The J gene is TRBJ1-2, the V gene TRBV6-5; D not resolved. The CDR3 has 15 residues. Trimming left V 5 bases short and J 3 bases short, with 16 bases between. From germline, CDR1 is MNHEY and CDR2 SVGAGI. The CDR3 loop is CASSISWTADYGYTF. DNA of the CDR3: TGTGCCAGCAGTATATCCTGGACGGCGGACTATGGCTACACCTTC.

The V and J genes are TRBV9 and TRBJ2-3, with 8 bases that match TRBD2. Per germline, CDR1 SGDLS and CDR2 YYNGEE. The CDR3 contains 17 residues. With 3 bases clipped from V and 4 bases from J, the junction kept 13 bases outside the gene matches. This chain's CDR3 is CASSAPDGRAVSDTQYF. The CDR3 nucleotides read TGTGCCAGCAGCGCCCCTGACGGGAGGGCCGTCTCAGATACGCAGTATTTT. Full variable domain (remainder filled in from reference TRBV9 and TRBJ2-3): DSGVTQTPKHLITATGQRVTLRCSPRSGDLSVYWYQQSLDQGLQFLIQYYNGEERAKGNILERFSAQQFPDLHSELNLSSLELGDSALYFCASSAPDGRAVSDTQYFGPGTRLTVL.